This T cell receptor beta chain was captured in a study of blood T cell repertoires in COVID-19. Germline V gene lookup returns CDR1 KGHSH and CDR2 LQKENI. The CDR3 spans 17 residues. V lost 6 bases and J lost 1; bases outside the gene matches: 11. In the original analysis: Reference gene primer amplification gave nucleated cell count estimates. Assay: immunoSEQ multiplex PCR; the TCRdb copy retains only in-frame clones and omits some. That table gives V, J and clone size, and the DNA gave D and trimming. The repertoire holds 95,000 to 150,000 clones, with over 75% as singletons. The sequenced sample consisted of peripheral blood. V usage is TRBV18 and J usage is TRBJ2-3; TRBD2 aligns across 9 bases. This clonotype was sampled from a man between 60 and 75 years old with active or convalescent COVID-19. The chain's CDR3 is CASSPGASGIGTDTQYF. In DNA, the CDR3 is TGTGCCAGCTCCCCGGGGGCTAGCGGGATTGGCACAGATACGCAGTATTTT.